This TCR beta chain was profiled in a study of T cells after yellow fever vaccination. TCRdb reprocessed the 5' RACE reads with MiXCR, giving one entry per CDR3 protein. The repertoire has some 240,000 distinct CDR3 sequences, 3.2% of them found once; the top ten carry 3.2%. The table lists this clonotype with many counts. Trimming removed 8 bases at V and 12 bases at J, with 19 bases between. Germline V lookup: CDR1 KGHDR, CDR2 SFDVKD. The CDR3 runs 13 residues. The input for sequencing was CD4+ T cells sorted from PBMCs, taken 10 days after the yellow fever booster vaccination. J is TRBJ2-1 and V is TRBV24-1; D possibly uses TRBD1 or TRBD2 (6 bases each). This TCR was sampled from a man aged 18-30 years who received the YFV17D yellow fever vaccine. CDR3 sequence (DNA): TGTGCCACCATGGGGGGCGCACCTTCCAGGCAGTTCTTC. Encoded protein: CATMGGAPSRQFF.